This T cell receptor (beta chain) derives from a study of control samples from healthy donors and cancer patients. Using immunoSEQ multiplex PCR, the repertoire was profiled, and TCRdb retains in-frame clones only, with some absent. The top ten clones hold more than 6% of a sample with about 410,000 clones, 80% to 95% of them seen once. V shed 5 bases, J shed 4 bases, and the junction held 4 bases outside the gene matches. This CDR3 has 13 residues. Germline loops: CDR1 SGHAT, CDR2 FQNNGV. The chain links TRBV11-2 to TRBJ1-2, with 7 bases matching TRBD1. Sequences were obtained from PBMCs. The TCR was taken from a middle-aged man with head and neck cancer. The CDR3 nucleotides read TGTGCCAGCAGCCCGGGACAGACCTATGGCTACACCTTC. As protein: CASSPGQTYGYTF.